The source of this TCR beta chain is a study of blood T cell repertoires in COVID-19. The wider study: Whether acute or convalescent, the COVID-19 samples came from the United States, Italy and Spain. PBMCs, B-cell-depleted T cells, or T cells provided the cDNA or gDNA that made up the material.

Germline V lookup: CDR1 SGDLS, CDR2 YYNGEE. The CDR3 contains 15 residues. V lost 3 bases and J lost 0; bases outside the gene matches: 3. Study processing details: Estimates of nucleated cell counts were drawn from the amplification of reference gene primers. Some clones are missing from TCRdb's copy, which holds only in-frame ones; the method was immunoSEQ multiplex PCR. V and J calls plus clone size are reproduced from that table; the DNA served to infer D and trimming. The sample includes about 80,000 clones, around 88% of them seen just once. This TCR came from a woman aged 80 or over with acute or convalescent COVID-19. The V gene is TRBV9, the J gene TRBJ2-3, with 8 bases aligning to TRBD1. Sequences were obtained from peripheral blood. The CDR3 sequence: CASSARTGSTDTQYF. CDR3 sequence (DNA): TGTGCCAGCAGCGCCCGGACAGGGAGCACAGATACGCAGTATTTT.